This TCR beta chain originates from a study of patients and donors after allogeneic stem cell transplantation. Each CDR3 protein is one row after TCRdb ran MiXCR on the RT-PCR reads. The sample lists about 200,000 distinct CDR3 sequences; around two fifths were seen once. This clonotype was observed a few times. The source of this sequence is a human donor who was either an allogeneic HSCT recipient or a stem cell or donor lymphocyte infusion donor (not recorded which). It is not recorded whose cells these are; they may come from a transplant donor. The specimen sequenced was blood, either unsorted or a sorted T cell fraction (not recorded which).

DNA for the CDR3: TGTGCCAGCAGTTACTCGACGCCAGGGGATGGCTACACCTTC. This gives the protein CASSYSTPGDGYTF. The chain couples TRBV6-6 to TRBJ1-2, with D possibly matching TRBD1 (6 bases). CDR3 length equals 14 residues. Trimming took 0 bases from V and 6 from J, leaving 11 bases between them. Germline V gives CDR1 MNHNY, CDR2 SVGAGI (reference sequence).